The clone carrying this T cell receptor (beta chain) appeared many times. Its antigen is unidentified. This CDR3 is built from 14 residues. CDR1 MNHNS and CDR2 SASEGT come from the germline V gene. V was pared by 5 bases and J by 4 bases, with 4 bases of the junction left unmatched. This record belongs to a study of response to subunit inactivated influenza vaccine. Study observations and caveats: Few additional T cells are recruited per seasonal influenza vaccination, authors suggested.

TCRdb re-called the RT-PCR reads through MiXCR, storing one row per CDR3 protein. The sample consists of about 300,000 distinct CDR3 sequences, roughly 22% of them appearing once. The chain links TRBV6-1 to TRBJ1-5, with 8 bases matching TRBD1. The sequence was obtained from a man aged 45-69 years who received an inactivated influenza vaccine. The specimen was PBMCs from blood, collected about 19 months after vaccination. CDR3 residues: CASSRTGWNQPQHF. The CDR3, as DNA: TGTGCCAGCAGTCGGACAGGGTGGAATCAGCCCCAGCATTTT.